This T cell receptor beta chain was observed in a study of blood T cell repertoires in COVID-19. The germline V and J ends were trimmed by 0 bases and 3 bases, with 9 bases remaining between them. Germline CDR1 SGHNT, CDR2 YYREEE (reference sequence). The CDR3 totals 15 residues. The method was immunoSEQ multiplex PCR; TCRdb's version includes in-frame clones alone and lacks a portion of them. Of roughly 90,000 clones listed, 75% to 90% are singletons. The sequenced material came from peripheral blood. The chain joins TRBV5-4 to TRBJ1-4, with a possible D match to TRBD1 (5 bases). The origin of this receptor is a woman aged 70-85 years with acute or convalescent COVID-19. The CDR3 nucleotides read TGTGCCAGCAGCTTGGTGGGGGGGTCTAATGAAAAACTGTTTTTT. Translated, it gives CASSLVGGSNEKLFF.